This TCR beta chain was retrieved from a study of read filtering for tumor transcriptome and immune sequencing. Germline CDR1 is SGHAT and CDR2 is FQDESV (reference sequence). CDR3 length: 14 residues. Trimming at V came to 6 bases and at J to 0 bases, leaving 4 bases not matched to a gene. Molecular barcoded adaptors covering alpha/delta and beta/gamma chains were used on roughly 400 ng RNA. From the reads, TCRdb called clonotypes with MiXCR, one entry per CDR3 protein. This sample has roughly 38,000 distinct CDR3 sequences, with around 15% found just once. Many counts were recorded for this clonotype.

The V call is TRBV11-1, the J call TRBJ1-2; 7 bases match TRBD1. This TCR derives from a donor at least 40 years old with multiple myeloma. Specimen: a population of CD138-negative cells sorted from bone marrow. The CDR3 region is CASSTGVANYGYTF. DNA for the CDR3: TGTGCCAGCAGTACAGGGGTCGCTAACTATGGCTACACCTTC.